This T cell receptor (beta chain) stems from a study of T cell responses to AZD1222 COVID-19 vaccine. On the study more broadly: Second-dose intervals of approximately 4 or approximately 12 weeks were pooled.

Sequenced by immunoSEQ multiplex PCR; TCRdb stores in-frame clones only, minus some. The sample has some 110,000 clones, more than 80% seen once; the top ten hold more than 2.5%. In this sample, this clone turned up once. Its antigen is unidentified. The CDR3 loop spans 15 amino acids. CDR1 SGHTA and CDR2 FQGTGA come from the germline V gene. Unmatched junction bases numbered 9, after V lost 5 bases and J lost 2 bases. Study-wide points: Clonal diversity may have been underestimated in mostly white British donors. Reportedly, close to half of spike-specific TCRs are directed against unmutated variant regions.

This TCR came from an adult in good health. Sequencing used peripheral blood, obtained on day 0 of AZD1222 vaccination. The chain links TRBV7-3 to TRBJ2-7; 7 bases map to TRBD1. DNA of the CDR3: TGTGCCAGCAGCCTAGGACGAGGGGGCCCCTACGAGCAGTACTTC. Its protein product is CASSLGRGGPYEQYF.